The entry that follows covers one T cell receptor beta chain sequence. The assay was immunoSEQ multiplex PCR, and TCRdb's table has in-frame clones only and misses some. The sample records more than 75,000 clones, roughly nine tenths being singletons. The entry originates in a study of control samples from healthy donors and cancer patients. This TCR was sampled from a man aged 50 or older in good health. Sequenced input: blood.

The CDR3 loop reads CASSPHPGGRSGNTIYF. Here the CDR3 DNA reads TGTGCCAGCAGCCCACACCCCGGGGGGCGCTCTGGAAACACCATATATTTT. The V gene is TRBV11-2, the J gene TRBJ1-3, with D possibly matching TRBD1 (6 bases). CDR1 and CDR2 from the germline V gene are SGHAT and FQNNGV. The CDR3 runs 17 residues. V was trimmed by 5 bases and J by 0 bases, leaving 17 bases between them. Drawing the rest from reference TRBV11-2 and TRBJ1-3, the complete variable domain is EAGVAQSPRYKIIEKRQSVAFWCNPISGHATLYWYQQILGQGPKLLIQFQNNGVVDDSQLPKDRFSAERLKGVDSTLKIQPAKLEDSAVYLCASSPHPGGRSGNTIYFGEGSWLTVV.